The sequence of this TCR beta chain was determined in a study of T cell changes during pregnancy in multiple sclerosis. Measured with immunoSEQ multiplex PCR; TCRdb has only the in-frame clones, and not every one. Of roughly 34,000 clones in the sample, roughly 90% were seen once. Germline lookup yields CDR1 KGHSY and CDR2 FQNENV. Trimming took 2 bases from V and 0 from J; bases not matched to a gene: 6. The CDR3 is 18 amino acids. The sample was CD4+ T cells from peripheral blood mononuclear cells, taken in the second trimester of pregnancy. This receptor was obtained from a female donor in good health, enrolled as a control in a pregnancy study. The chain joins TRBV16 to TRBJ2-1, with 11 bases matching TRBD2. Here the CDR3 reads CASSQPTSGASSYNEQFF. The CDR3 bases are TGTGCCAGCAGCCAACCGACTAGCGGGGCAAGCTCCTACAATGAGCAGTTCTTC.